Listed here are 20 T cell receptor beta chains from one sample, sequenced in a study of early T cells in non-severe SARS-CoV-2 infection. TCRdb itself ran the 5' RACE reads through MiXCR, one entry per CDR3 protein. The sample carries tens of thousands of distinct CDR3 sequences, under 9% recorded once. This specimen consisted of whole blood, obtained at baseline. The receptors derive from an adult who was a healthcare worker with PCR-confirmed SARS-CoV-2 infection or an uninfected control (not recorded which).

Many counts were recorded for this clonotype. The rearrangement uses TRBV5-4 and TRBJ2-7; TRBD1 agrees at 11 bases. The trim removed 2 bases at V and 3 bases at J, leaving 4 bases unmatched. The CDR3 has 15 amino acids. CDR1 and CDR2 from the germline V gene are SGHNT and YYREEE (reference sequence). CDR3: CASSLGTGGNYEQYF. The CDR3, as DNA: TGTGCCAGCAGCTTAGGGACAGGGGGGAACTACGAGCAGTACTTC.

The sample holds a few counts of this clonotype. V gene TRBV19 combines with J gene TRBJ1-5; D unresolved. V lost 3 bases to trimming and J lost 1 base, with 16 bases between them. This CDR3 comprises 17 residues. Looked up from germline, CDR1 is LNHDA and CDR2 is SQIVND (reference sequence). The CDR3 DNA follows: TGTGCCAGTAGTATTCGCTCGGGGTACGCGAGCAATCAGCCCCAGCATTTT. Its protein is CASSIRSGYASNQPQHF.

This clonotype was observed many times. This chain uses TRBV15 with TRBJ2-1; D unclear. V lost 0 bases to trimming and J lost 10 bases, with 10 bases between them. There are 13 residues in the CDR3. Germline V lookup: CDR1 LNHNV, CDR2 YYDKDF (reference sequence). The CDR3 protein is CATSRDWAWEQFF. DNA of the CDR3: TGTGCCACCAGCAGAGACTGGGCTTGGGAGCAGTTCTTC.

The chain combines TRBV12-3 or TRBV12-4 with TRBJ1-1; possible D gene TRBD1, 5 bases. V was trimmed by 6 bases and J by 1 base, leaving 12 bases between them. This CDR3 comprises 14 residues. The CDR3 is CASSPRGGNTEAFF. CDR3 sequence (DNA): TGTGCCAGCAGCCCCCGGGGGGGGAACACTGAAGCTTTCTTT.

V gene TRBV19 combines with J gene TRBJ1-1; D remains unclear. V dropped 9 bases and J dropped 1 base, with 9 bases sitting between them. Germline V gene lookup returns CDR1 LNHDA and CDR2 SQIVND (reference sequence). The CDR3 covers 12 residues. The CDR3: CASPTTNTEAFF. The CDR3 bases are TGTGCCAGCCCTACAACGAACACTGAAGCTTTCTTT.

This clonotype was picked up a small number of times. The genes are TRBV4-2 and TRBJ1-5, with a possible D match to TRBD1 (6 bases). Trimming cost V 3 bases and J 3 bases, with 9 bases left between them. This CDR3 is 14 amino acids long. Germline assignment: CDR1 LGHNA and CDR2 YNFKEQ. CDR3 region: CASSHGQLNQPQHF. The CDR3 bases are TGTGCCAGCAGCCACGGACAGCTCAATCAGCCCCAGCATTTT.

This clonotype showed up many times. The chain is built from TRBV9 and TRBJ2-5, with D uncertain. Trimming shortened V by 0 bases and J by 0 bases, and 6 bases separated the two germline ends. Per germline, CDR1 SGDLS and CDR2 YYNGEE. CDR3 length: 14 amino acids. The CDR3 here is CASSVEKDQETQYF. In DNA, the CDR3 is TGTGCCAGCAGCGTAGAGAAGGACCAAGAGACCCAGTACTTC. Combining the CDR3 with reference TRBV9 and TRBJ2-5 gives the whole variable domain DSGVTQTPKHLITATGQRVTLRCSPRSGDLSVYWYQQSLDQGLQFLIQYYNGEERAKGNILERFSAQQFPDLHSELNLSSLELGDSALYFCASSVEKDQETQYFGPGTRLLVL.

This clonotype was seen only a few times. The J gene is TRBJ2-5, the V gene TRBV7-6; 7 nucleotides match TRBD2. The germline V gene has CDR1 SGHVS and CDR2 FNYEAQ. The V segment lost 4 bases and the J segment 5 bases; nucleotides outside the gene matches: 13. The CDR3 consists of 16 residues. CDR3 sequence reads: CASSSWSTRRGETQYF. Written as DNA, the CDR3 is TGTGCCAGCAGCTCCTGGTCCACGCGGCGGGGGGAGACCCAGTACTTC.

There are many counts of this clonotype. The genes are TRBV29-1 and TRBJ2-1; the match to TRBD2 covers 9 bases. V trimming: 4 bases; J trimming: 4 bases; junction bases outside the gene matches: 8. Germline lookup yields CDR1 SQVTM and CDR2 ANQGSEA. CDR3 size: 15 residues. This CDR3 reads CSVALAGERYNEQFF. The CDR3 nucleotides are TGCAGCGTTGCATTAGCGGGAGAGAGGTACAATGAGCAGTTCTTC.

CDR3 sequence: CAISERGFSSGANVLTF. CDR3 DNA sequence: TGTGCCATCAGTGAGCGGGGATTCAGCTCTGGGGCCAACGTCCTGACTTTC. The chain couples TRBV10-3 to TRBJ2-6; TRBD2 is a possible D gene (5 bases). The CDR3 loop spans 17 amino acids. Germline V CDR1 and CDR2: ENHRY, SYGVKD. Trimming stripped 2 bases from V and 0 bases from J, with 11 bases between.

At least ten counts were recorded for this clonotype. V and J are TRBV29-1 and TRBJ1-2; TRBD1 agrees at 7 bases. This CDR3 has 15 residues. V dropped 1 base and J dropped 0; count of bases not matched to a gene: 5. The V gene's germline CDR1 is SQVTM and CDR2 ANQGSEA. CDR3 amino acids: CSVEGSGTANYGYTF. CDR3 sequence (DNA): TGCAGCGTTGAAGGCTCCGGGACAGCTAACTATGGCTACACCTTC. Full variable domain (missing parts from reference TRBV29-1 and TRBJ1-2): SAVISQKPSRDICQRGTSLTIQCQVDSQVTMMFWYRQQPGQSLTLIATANQGSEATYESGFVIDKFPISRPNLTFSTLTVSNMSPEDSSIYLCSVEGSGTANYGYTFGSGTRLTVV.

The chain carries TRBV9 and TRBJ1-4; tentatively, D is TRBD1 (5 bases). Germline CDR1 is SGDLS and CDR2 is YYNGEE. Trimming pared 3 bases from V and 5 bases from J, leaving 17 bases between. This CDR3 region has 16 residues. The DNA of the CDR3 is TGTGCCAGCAGCGACGGGACGGGGGTGTTCAATGAAAAACTGTTTTTT. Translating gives CASSDGTGVFNEKLFF. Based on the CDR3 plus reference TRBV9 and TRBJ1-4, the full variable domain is DSGVTQTPKHLITATGQRVTLRCSPRSGDLSVYWYQQSLDQGLQFLIQYYNGEERAKGNILERFSAQQFPDLHSELNLSSLELGDSALYFCASSDGTGVFNEKLFFGSGTQLSVL.

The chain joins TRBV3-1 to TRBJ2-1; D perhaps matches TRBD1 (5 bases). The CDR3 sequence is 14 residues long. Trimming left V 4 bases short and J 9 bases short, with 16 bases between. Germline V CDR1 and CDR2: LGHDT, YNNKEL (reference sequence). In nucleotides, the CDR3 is TGTGCCAGCAGCCGCGCGCAGGGCGATGGTGAGCAGTTCTTC. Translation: CASSRAQGDGEQFF.

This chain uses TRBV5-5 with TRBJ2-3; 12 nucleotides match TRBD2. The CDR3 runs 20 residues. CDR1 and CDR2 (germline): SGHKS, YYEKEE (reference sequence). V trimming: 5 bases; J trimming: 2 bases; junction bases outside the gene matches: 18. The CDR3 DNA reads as TGTGCCAGCAGGATGGCGGTCGGTCGACTAGCGGGGGCCCCCACAGATACGCAGTATTTT. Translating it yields CASRMAVGRLAGAPTDTQYF.

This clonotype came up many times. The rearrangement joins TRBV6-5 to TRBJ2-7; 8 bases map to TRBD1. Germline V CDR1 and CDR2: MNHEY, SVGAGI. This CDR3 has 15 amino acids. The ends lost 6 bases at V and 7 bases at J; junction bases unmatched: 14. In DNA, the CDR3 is TGTGCCAGCAGGCCGGGACAGGTAGCCACGAGGGAGCAGTACTTC. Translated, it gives CASRPGQVATREQYF.

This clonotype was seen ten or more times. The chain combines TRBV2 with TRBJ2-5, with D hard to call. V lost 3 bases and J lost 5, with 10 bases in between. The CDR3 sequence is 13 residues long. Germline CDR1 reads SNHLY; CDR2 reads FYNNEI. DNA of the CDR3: TGTGCCAGCAGTGATGTGACCTGGGAGACCCAGTACTTC. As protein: CASSDVTWETQYF.

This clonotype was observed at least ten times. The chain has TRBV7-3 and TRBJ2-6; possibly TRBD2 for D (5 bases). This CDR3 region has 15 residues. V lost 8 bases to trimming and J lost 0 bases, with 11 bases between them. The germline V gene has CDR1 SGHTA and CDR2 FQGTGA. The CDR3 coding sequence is TGTGCCAGCTCCCTGGAGGTCTCTGGGGCCAACGTCCTGACTTTC. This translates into CASSLEVSGANVLTF.

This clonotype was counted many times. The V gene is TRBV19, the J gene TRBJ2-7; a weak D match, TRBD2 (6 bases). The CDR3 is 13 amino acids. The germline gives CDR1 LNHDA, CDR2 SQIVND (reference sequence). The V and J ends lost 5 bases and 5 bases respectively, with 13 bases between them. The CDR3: CASSPTGAHEQYF. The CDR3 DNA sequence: TGTGCCAGTAGTCCAACGGGAGCCCACGAGCAGTACTTC.

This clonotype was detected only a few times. The CDR3 DNA is TGCGCCAGCACCCGGGGGCCCGGGGCTACATCCTACGAGCAGTACTTC. It specifies CASTRGPGATSYEQYF. The chain uses TRBV5-1 and TRBJ2-7; D is perhaps TRBD1 or TRBD2 (6 bases each). CDR3 length: 16 amino acids. The germline V gene has CDR1 SGHRS and CDR2 YFSETQ. V was shortened by 6 bases and J by 1 base, with 20 bases between the two germline ends. Full variable domain (rest looked up from reference TRBV5-1 and TRBJ2-7): KAGVTQTPRYLIKTRGQQVTLSCSPISGHRSVSWYQQTPGQGLQFLFEYFSETQRNKGNFPGRFSGRQFSNSRSEMNVSTLELGDSALYLCASTRGPGATSYEQYFGPGTRLTVT.

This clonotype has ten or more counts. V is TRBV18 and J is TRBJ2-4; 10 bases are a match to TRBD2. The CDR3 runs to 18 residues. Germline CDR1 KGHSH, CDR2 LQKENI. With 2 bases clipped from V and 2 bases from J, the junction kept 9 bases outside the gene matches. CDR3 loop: CASSPSLAGVMTKNIQYF. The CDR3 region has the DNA TGTGCCAGCTCACCATCCCTAGCGGGAGTGATGACCAAAAACATTCAGTACTTC.